The 10 T cell receptor beta chains listed next were all sequenced from one sample in a study of T cell repertoires in cytomegalovirus infection. Which antigens these TCRs recognize remains unknown. TCRdb ran MiXCR on the reads and lists one entry per CDR3 protein. The sample has around 120,000 distinct CDR3 sequences, 20% to 30% seen once; the top ten hold almost 35%. The sample was PBMCs, sequenced either directly or after in vitro stimulation (not recorded which). The receptors were sampled from a human donor in good health (CMV status not recorded). Some clones in this sample may be carry-over from other donors' samples.

This chain links TRBV6-6 with TRBJ2-1; D not certain. Germline loops: CDR1 MNHNY, CDR2 SVGAGI (reference sequence). Trimming shortened V by 0 bases and J by 3 bases, and 6 bases separated the two germline ends. There are 14 residues in the CDR3. CDR3 nucleotides: TGTGCCAGCAGTTACTCTAGGGTCTACAATGAGCAGTTCTTC. It encodes CASSYSRVYNEQFF.

This clonotype was picked up a small number of times. The chain employs TRBV20-1 and TRBJ2-2; possibly TRBD2 for D (5 bases). Germline V CDR1 and CDR2: DFQATT, SNEGSKA (reference sequence). V was pared by 3 bases and J by 8 bases, with 7 bases between. The CDR3 loop spans 11 amino acids. CDR3 loop: CSASRGGELFF. CDR3 in DNA: TGCAGTGCTAGCCGAGGGGGGGAGCTGTTTTTT.

There are many counts of this clonotype. The chain couples TRBV11-3 to TRBJ2-2; 10 bases line up with TRBD1. The V and J ends lost 5 bases and 5 bases, in that order; junction bases with no gene match: 5. Germline V CDR1 and CDR2: SGHNT, YENEEA. The CDR3 covers 15 residues. Here the CDR3 DNA reads TGTGCCAGCAGCATCGGACAGGGGGGGACCGGGGAGCTGTTTTTT. This encodes CASSIGQGGTGELFF.

This clonotype showed up just a few times. The gene calls are TRBV9 and TRBJ1-5; a possible D gene is TRBD1 (5 bases). Per germline, CDR1 SGDLS and CDR2 YYNGEE. This CDR3 comprises 16 residues. The germline V and J ends were trimmed by 4 bases and 2 bases, with 16 bases remaining between them. The CDR3 DNA reads TGTGCCAGCAGCTCTGGGACCCATGGGGGCAATCAGCCCCAGCATTTT. The encoded protein is CASSSGTHGGNQPQHF.

The chain carries TRBV7-8 and TRBJ2-5; D might be TRBD1 (5 bases). The CDR3 covers 15 residues. V gave up 1 base and J gave up 6 bases, with 15 bases separating them. Germline CDR1 reads SGHVS; CDR2 reads FQNEAQ. CDR3 loop: CASSLVGRGGKTQYF. The CDR3 nucleotides read TGTGCCAGCAGCTTAGTGGGGCGCGGCGGAAAGACCCAGTACTTC.

The V gene is TRBV23-1, the J gene TRBJ2-3; no firm D call. TRBV23-1 has ORF status, its function being uncertain. The V end lost 2 bases, the J end lost 5 bases, and 5 bases lay between the germline ends. The CDR3 contains 12 residues. CDR3 in amino acids: CASSQQRDTQYF. The CDR3, as DNA: TGCGCCAGCAGTCAACAGCGAGATACGCAGTATTTT.

This chain links TRBV7-4 with TRBJ2-7, with 9 bases that match TRBD1. The germline V gene encodes CDR1 SGHVT and CDR2 SQSDAQ. The V and J ends lost 5 bases and 4 bases, in that order; junction bases with no gene match: 12. The CDR3 consists of 16 residues. This CDR3 is CASSPATGGAFYEQYF. CDR3 nucleotide sequence: TGTGCCAGCAGCCCAGCTACAGGGGGCGCTTTTTACGAGCAGTACTTC.

This clonotype was picked up a small number of times. V is TRBV27 and J is TRBJ2-5, with D uncertain. The CDR3 runs 14 residues. V was cut by 4 bases and J by 4 bases, with 13 bases left in between. Germline CDR1 MNHEY, CDR2 SMNVEV (reference sequence). This CDR3 is CASSYRAWGETQYF. The CDR3 DNA follows: TGTGCCAGCAGTTATCGGGCGTGGGGAGAGACCCAGTACTTC.

The CDR3: CATSREWDTEAFF. Here the CDR3 DNA reads TGTGCCACCAGCAGGGAGTGGGACACTGAAGCTTTCTTT. The V call is TRBV15, the J call TRBJ1-1; D unresolved. Germline CDR1 LNHNV, CDR2 YYDKDF (reference sequence). The V end lost 3 bases, the J end lost 3 bases, and 8 bases lay between the germline ends. There are 13 residues in the CDR3.

This clonotype was observed at least ten times. This chain links TRBV7-9 with TRBJ2-3; maybe TRBD1 (6 bases). Germline CDR1 SEHNR, CDR2 FQNEAQ (reference sequence). V was shortened by 7 bases and J by 0 bases, with 14 bases between the two germline ends. The CDR3 runs 15 residues. CDR3 DNA: TGTGCCAGCATCCCGACAGGACTTAGCACAGATACGCAGTATTTT. This gives the protein CASIPTGLSTDTQYF.